This T cell receptor (beta chain) was captured in a study of blood T cells in healthy people across ages. Each sample had at least 6.5 million PBMCs isolated. Total RNA extraction produced at least 5 micrograms (per sample) for the study. Overall study findings and caveats: Higher diversity and more naive CD4+ cells were features of long-lived donors, compared to aged donors.

The second PCR ran about 6 to 11 cycles with a sample-barcoded 5' primer and J-beta primers. TCRdb independently ran MiXCR on the 5' RACE reads; one entry per CDR3 protein. The table lists hundreds of thousands of distinct CDR3 sequences, about 25% of them singletons. Regarding this clonotype: Its antigen is still unknown.

This CDR3 region has 12 residues. Germline V CDR1 and CDR2: MGHRA, YSYEKL. These same data were also listed under a study on T cells of mothers and their children. That report notes: The overlap seen between related mothers and children slightly exceeded that of unrelated pairs, though not significantly.

Sequencing was performed on blood. The genes are TRBV4-1 and TRBJ2-1, with a possible D match to TRBD2 (6 bases). The J call may not be correct, given that the DNA end is closer to TRBJ2-7. This receptor was obtained from a boy under 18 in good health. CDR3 protein: CASSRGDCEQYF. In DNA, the CDR3 is TGCGCCAGCAGCCGGGGGGACTGCGAGCAGTACTTC.